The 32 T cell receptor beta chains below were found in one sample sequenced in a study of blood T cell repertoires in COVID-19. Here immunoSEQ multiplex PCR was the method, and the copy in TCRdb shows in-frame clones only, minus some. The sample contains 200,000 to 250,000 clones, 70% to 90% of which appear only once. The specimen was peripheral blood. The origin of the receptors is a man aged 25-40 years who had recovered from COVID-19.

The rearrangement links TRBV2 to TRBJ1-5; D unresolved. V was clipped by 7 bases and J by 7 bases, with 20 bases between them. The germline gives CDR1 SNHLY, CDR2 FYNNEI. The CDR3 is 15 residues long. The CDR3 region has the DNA TGTGCCAGCAACTCCGGCGGGCCGATTGGGCAGCCCCAGCATTTT. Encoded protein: CASNSGGPIGQPQHF.

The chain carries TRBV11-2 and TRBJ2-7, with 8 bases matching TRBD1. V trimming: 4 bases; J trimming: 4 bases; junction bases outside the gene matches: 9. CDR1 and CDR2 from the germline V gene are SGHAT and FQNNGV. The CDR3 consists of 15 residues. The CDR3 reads CASSSRGQDQYEQYF. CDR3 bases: TGTGCCAGCAGCTCCCGGGGACAGGACCAATACGAGCAGTACTTC. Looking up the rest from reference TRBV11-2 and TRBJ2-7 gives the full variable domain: EAGVAQSPRYKIIEKRQSVAFWCNPISGHATLYWYQQILGQGPKLLIQFQNNGVVDDSQLPKDRFSAERLKGVDSTLKIQPAKLEDSAVYLCASSSRGQDQYEQYFGPGTRLTVT.

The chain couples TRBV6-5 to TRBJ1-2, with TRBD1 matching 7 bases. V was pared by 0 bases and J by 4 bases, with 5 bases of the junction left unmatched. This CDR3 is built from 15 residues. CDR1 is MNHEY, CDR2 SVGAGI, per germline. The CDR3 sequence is CASSYSDRVVYGYTF. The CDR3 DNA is TGTGCCAGCAGTTACTCCGACAGGGTAGTCTATGGCTACACCTTC.

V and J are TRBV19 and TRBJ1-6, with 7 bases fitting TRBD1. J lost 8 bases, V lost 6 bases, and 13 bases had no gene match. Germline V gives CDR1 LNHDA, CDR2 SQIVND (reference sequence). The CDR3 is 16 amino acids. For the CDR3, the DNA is TGTGCCAGTAGCACCCCCCGGGACAGTCTATATTCACCCCTCCACTTT. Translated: CASSTPRDSLYSPLHF.

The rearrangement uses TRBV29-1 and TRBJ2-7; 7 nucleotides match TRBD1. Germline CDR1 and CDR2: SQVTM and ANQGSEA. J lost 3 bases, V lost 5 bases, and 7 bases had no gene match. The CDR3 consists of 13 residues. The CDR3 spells CSVTGTEYYEQYF. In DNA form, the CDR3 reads TGCAGCGTTACCGGGACAGAGTACTACGAGCAGTACTTC.

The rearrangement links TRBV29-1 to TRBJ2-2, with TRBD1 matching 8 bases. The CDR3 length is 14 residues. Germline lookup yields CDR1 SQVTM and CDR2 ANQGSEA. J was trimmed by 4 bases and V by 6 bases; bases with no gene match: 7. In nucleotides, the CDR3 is TGCAGCGTACCACAGGGGGTAGGCACCGGGGAGCTGTTTTTT. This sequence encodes CSVPQGVGTGELFF.

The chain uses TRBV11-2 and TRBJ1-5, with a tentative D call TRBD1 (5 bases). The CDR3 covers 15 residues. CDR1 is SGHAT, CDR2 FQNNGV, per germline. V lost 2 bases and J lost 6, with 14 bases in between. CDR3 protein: CASSLMAGRGQPQHF. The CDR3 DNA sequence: TGTGCCAGCAGCTTAATGGCAGGGAGGGGTCAGCCCCAGCATTTT.

The CDR3 DNA reads TGTGCCAGCACGAGCGACAGGGACTACAATGAGCAGTTCTTC. Translation gives CASTSDRDYNEQFF. The chain couples TRBV5-6 to TRBJ2-1; 7 positions match TRBD1. The trim removed 6 bases at V and 3 bases at J, leaving 6 bases unmatched. From germline, CDR1 is SGHDT and CDR2 YYEEEE. The CDR3 sequence is 14 residues long.

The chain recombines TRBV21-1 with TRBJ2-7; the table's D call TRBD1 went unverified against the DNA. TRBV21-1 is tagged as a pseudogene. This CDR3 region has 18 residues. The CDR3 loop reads CASNKGRDRGMSSYEQYF. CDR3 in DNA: TGTGCCAGCAACAAAGGTAGGGACAGGGGGATGAGCTCCTACGAGCAGTACTTC.

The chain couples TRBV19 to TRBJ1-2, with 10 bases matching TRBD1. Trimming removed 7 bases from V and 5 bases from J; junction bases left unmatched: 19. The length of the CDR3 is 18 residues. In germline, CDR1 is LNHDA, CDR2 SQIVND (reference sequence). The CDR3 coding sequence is TGTGCCAGTACCACGACGGGGACAGGGGATCCAGGACCTTATGGCTACACCTTC. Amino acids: CASTTTGTGDPGPYGYTF.

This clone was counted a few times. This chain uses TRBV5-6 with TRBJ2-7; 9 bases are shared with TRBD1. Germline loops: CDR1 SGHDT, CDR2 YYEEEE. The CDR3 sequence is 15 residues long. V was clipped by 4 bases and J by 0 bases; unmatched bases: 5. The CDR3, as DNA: TGTGCCAGCAGCCCGGACAGGGGCTTCTCCTACGAGCAGTACTTC. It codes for CASSPDRGFSYEQYF.

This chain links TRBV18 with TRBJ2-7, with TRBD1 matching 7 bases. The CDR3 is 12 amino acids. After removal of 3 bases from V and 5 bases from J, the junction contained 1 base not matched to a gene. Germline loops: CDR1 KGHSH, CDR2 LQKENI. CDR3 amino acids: CASSPGQDEQYF. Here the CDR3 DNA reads TGTGCCAGCTCACCCGGACAGGACGAGCAGTACTTC.

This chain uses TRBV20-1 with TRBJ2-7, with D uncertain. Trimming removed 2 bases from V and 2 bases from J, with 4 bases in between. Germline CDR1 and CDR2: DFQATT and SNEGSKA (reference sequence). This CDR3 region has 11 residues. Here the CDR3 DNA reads TGCAGTGCTAGATACACCTACGAGCAGTACTTC. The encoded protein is CSARYTYEQYF.

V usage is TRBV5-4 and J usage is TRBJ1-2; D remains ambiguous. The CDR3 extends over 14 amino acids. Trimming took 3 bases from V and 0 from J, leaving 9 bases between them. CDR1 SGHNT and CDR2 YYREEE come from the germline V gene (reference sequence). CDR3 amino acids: CASSSGRANYGYTF. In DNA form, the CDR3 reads TGTGCCAGCAGCTCGGGAAGAGCTAACTATGGCTACACCTTC.

The CDR3 DNA sequence: TGCGCCAGCAGCTTTCAGGACTCGTCAGATACGCAGTATTTT. It specifies CASSFQDSSDTQYF. The chain uses TRBV5-1 and TRBJ2-3, with D possibly matching TRBD2 (5 bases). Germline lookup yields CDR1 SGHRS and CDR2 YFSETQ. V was trimmed by 2 bases and J by 4 bases, leaving 11 bases between them. The CDR3 runs to 14 residues.

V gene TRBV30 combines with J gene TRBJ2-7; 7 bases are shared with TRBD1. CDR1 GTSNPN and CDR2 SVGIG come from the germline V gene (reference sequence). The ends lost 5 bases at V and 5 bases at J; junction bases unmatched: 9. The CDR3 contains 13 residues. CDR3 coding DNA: TGTGCCTGGCCAAGACAGGGTTCCAACGAGCAGTACTTC. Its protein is CAWPRQGSNEQYF.

The CDR3 sequence is CASSFRDTNYGYTF. CDR3 DNA: TGTGCCAGCAGCTTCCGGGACACCAACTATGGCTACACCTTC. V is TRBV3-1 (or the pseudogene TRBV3-2) and J is TRBJ1-2, with D maybe TRBD1 (6 bases). CDR3 length: 14 amino acids. V lost 5 bases and J lost 2, with 12 bases in between. Germline V gene data show CDR1 as LGHDT and CDR2 as YNNKEL (reference sequence).

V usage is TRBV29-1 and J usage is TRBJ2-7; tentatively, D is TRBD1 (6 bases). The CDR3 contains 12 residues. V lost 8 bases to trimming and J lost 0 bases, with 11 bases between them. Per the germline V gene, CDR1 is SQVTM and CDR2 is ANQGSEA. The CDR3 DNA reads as TGCAGCTACTGGGACAACTCCTACGAGCAGTACTTC. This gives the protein CSYWDNSYEQYF.

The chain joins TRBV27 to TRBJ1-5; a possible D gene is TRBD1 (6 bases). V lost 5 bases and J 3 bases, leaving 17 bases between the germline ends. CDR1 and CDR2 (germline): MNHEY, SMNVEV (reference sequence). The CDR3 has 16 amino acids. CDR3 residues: CASSGSWGGLNQPQHF. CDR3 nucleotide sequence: TGTGCCAGCAGTGGGTCGTGGGGGGGCCTCAATCAGCCCCAGCATTTT.

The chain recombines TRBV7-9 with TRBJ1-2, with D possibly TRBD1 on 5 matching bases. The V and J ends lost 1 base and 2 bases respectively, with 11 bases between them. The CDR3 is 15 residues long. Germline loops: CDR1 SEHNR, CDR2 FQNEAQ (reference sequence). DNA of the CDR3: TGTGCCAGCAGCTTAGGCGCAGGGCCGAACTATGGCTACACCTTC. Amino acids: CASSLGAGPNYGYTF. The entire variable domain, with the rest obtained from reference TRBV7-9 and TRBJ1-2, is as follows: DTGVSQNPRHKITKRGQNVTFRCDPISEHNRLYWYRQTLGQGPEFLTYFQNEAQLEKSRLLSDRFSAERPKGSFSTLEIQRTEQGDSAMYLCASSLGAGPNYGYTFGSGTRLTVV.

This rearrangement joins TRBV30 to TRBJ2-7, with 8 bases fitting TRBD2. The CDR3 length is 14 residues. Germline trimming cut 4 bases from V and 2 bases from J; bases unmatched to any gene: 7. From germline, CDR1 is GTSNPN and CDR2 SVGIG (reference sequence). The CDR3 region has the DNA TGTGCCTGGACCAGCGGGGGTCCCCCCTACGAGCAGTACTTC. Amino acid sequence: CAWTSGGPPYEQYF. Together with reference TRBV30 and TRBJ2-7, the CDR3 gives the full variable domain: SQTIHQWPATLVQPVGSPLSLECTVEGTSNPNLYWYRQAAGRGLQLLFYSVGIGQISSEVPQNLSASRPQDRQFILSSKKLLLSDSGFYLCAWTSGGPPYEQYFGPGTRLTVT.

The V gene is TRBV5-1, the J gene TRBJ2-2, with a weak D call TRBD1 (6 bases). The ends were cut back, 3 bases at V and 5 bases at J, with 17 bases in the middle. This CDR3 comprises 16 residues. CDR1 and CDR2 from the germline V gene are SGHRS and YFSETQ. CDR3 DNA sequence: TGCGCCAGCAGCTCCTCCCCTACAGGGTGGACCGGGGAGCTGTTTTTT. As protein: CASSSSPTGWTGELFF.

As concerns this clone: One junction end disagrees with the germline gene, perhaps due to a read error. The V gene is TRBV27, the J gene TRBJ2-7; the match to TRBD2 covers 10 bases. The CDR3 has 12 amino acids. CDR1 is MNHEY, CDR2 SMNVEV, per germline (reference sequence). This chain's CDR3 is CVTSGDSYEQYF. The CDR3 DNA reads TGCGTTACTAGCGGGGATTCCTACGAGCAGTACTTC.

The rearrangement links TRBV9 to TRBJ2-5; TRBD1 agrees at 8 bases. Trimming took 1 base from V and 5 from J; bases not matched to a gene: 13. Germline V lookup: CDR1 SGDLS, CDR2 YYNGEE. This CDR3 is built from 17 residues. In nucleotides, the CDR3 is TGTGCCAGCAGCGTATTAATGAATACAGGGGGTGCGGAGACCCAGTACTTC. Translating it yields CASSVLMNTGGAETQYF. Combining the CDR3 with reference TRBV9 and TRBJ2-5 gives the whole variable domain DSGVTQTPKHLITATGQRVTLRCSPRSGDLSVYWYQQSLDQGLQFLIQYYNGEERAKGNILERFSAQQFPDLHSELNLSSLELGDSALYFCASSVLMNTGGAETQYFGPGTRLLVL.

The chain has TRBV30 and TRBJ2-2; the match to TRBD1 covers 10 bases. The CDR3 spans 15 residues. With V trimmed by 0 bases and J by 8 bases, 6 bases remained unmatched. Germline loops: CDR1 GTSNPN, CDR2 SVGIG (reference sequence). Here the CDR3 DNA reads TGTGCCTGGAGTGTAGTCGGACAGGGGGAAGGGGAGCTGTTTTTT. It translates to CAWSVVGQGEGELFF.

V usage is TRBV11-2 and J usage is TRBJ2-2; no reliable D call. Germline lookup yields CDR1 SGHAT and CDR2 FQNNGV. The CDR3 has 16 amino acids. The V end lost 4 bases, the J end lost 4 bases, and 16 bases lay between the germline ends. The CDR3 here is CASSSPLAALTGELFF. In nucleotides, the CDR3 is TGTGCCAGCAGCTCCCCTTTAGCAGCCCTCACCGGGGAGCTGTTTTTT.

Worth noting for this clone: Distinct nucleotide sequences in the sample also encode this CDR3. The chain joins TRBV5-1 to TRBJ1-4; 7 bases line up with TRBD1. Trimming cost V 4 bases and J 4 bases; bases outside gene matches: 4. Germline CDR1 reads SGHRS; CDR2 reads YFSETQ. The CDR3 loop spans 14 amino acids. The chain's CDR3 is CASSPNRGNEKLFF. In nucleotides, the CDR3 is TGCGCCAGCAGCCCTAACAGGGGTAATGAAAAACTGTTTTTT.

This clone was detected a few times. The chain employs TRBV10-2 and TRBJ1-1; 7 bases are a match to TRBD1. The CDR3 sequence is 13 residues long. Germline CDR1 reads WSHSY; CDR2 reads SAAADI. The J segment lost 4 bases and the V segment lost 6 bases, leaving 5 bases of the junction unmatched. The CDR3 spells CASRGGWGTEAFF. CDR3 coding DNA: TGCGCCAGCAGAGGGGGCTGGGGCACTGAAGCTTTCTTT.

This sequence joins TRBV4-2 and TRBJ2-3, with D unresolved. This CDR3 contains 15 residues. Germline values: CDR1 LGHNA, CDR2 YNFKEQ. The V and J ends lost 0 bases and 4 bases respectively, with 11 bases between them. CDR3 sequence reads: CASSQDSPAADTQYF. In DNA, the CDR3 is TGTGCCAGCAGCCAAGACTCTCCCGCGGCAGATACGCAGTATTTT.

CDR3 sequence: CASSFRSGANVLTF. CDR3 DNA: TGTGCCAGCAGTTTCAGAAGTGGGGCCAACGTCCTGACTTTC. The rearrangement uses TRBV6-5 and TRBJ2-6; D unclear. Trimming stripped 4 bases from V and 3 bases from J, with 7 bases between. Germline V gene data show CDR1 as MNHEY and CDR2 as SVGAGI. The CDR3 contains 14 residues.

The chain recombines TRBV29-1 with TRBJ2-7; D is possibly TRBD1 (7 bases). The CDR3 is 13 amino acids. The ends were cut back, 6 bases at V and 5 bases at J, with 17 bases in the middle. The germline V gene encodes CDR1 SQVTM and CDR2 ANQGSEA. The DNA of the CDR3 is TGCAGCGTCCTCCGACAGGGAGGCCACGAGCAGTACTTC. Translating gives CSVLRQGGHEQYF.

This CDR3 reads CASSIKIGSTDTQYF. The DNA of the CDR3 is TGTGCCAGCAGTATCAAGATCGGTAGCACAGATACGCAGTATTTT. The rearrangement links TRBV11-2 to TRBJ2-3; D is unresolved. Germline V CDR1 and CDR2: SGHAT, FQNNGV. CDR3 length equals 15 residues. The V and J ends lost 6 bases and 0 bases respectively, with 13 bases between them.